The rows below give T cell receptor beta chains drawn from one sample of a study of blood T cell repertoires in COVID-19. The assay was immunoSEQ multiplex PCR, and TCRdb's table has in-frame clones only and misses some. The sample has some 120,000 clones, 70% to 85% seen once. Specimen: peripheral blood. These receptors all stem from a man in his 70s with active or convalescent COVID-19. The CDR3 runs from the conserved cysteine through the conserved F or W. A D gene is named only where the DNA matches it firmly. Clone size is not always given. Where it is, it says once, few, many or a class for expanded clones.

TRBJ2-2 | once | TRBD1 | TRBV30 | CAWRGQGAVGELFF | TGTGCCTGGAGGGGGCAGGGGGCGGTCGGGGAGCTGTTTTTT
TRBJ2-7 | . | . | TRBV2 | CASRDDTSYEQYF | TGTGCCAGCAGAGACGACACTTCCTACGAGCAGTACTTC
TRBJ2-7 | . | TRBD1 | TRBV6-4 | CASSWVIDRGSGEQYF | TGTGCCAGCAGTTGGGTCATAGACAGGGGCTCGGGGGAGCAGTACTTC
TRBJ2-3 | . | TRBD2 | TRBV5-1 | CASSLGRGAADTQYF | TGCGCCAGCAGCTTGGGGCGGGGGGCTGCAGATACGCAGTATTTT
TRBJ1-2 | . | . | TRBV12-3/TRBV12-4 | CASTPRRNYGYTF | TGTGCCAGCACCCCTCGCCGGAACTATGGCTACACCTTC
TRBJ2-5 | . | . | TRBV7-3 | CASSLSGSGGAETQYF | TGTGCCAGCAGCTTGAGCGGTTCGGGGGGCGCGGAGACCCAGTACTTC
TRBJ2-7 | . | . | TRBV20-1 | CSASKYRGEYEQYF | TGCAGTGCTAGTAAATACCGTGGGGAGTACGAGCAGTACTTC
TRBJ2-3 | . | TRBD2 | TRBV5-1 | CASSLALAGPSSTDTQYF | TGCGCCAGCAGCTTGGCTCTAGCGGGGCCTTCTAGCACAGATACGCAGTATTTT
TRBJ2-1 | . | . | TRBV15 | CATSRAPNGNEQFF | TGTGCCACCAGCAGAGCGCCTAACGGGAATGAGCAGTTCTTC
TRBJ1-1 | few | . | TRBV7-9 | CASSRQSMNTEAFF | TGTGCCAGCAGCAGACAGTCCATGAACACTGAAGCTTTCTTT
TRBJ2-5 | . | TRBD2 | TRBV7-6 | CASSLGAGDSGGQETQYF | TGTGCCAGCAGCTTAGGGGCGGGAGATAGCGGGGGGCAGGAGACCCAGTACTTC
TRBJ2-3 | once | TRBD2 | TRBV4-2 | CASSLNVLGSGGRTDTQYF | TGTGCCAGCAGCCTAAATGTCCTGGGTTCGGGGGGACGCACAGATACGCAGTATTTT
TRBJ2-3 | . | TRBD2 | TRBV9 | CASSVVGLAGGPQDTQYF | TGTGCCAGCAGCGTAGTAGGGTTGGCGGGAGGGCCTCAAGATACGCAGTATTTT
TRBJ2-5 | few | TRBD1 | TRBV5-4 | CASSLDRGEQETQYF | TGTGCCAGCAGCTTAGACAGGGGGGAACAAGAGACCCAGTACTTC
TRBJ1-1 | . | . | TRBV6-6 | CASRTNTEAFF | TGTGCCAGCAGAACAAACACTGAAGCTTTCTTT
TRBJ2-7 | . | TRBD2 | TRBV5-1 | CASSFGLAGGYEQYF | TGCGCCAGCAGCTTTGGACTAGCGGGAGGTTACGAGCAGTACTTC
TRBJ2-3 | once | TRBD1 | TRBV19 | CASSIEVAGGWDTQYF | TGTGCCAGTAGTATAGAGGTGGCAGGGGGCTGGGATACGCAGTATTTT
TRBJ2-1 | . | . | TRBV4-1 | CASSQLGISNNEQFF | TGCGCCAGCAGCCAACTCGGGATAAGCAACAATGAGCAGTTCTTC
TRBJ2-2 | . | . | TRBV24-1 | CATSDTEPRAGELFF | TGTGCCACCAGTGATACAGAACCTCGCGCCGGGGAGCTGTTTTTT
TRBJ2-7 | once | TRBD2 | TRBV7-6 | CASSGTRGLAGGRQYF | TGTGCCAGCAGCGGAACCAGAGGACTAGCGGGGGGGAGGCAGTACTTC
TRBJ1-2 | . | . | TRBV9 | CASSVATQGNYGYTF | TGTGCCAGCAGCGTAGCTACACAGGGAAACTATGGCTACACCTTC
TRBJ1-6 | . | . | TRBV6-4 | CASRGGSNSPLHF | TGTGCCAGCAGGGGAGGGTCTAATTCACCCCTCCACTTT
TRBJ2-7 | once | TRBD1 | TRBV11-2 | CASSLLQGPTFEQYF | TGTGCCAGCAGCTTACTACAGGGGCCGACGTTTGAGCAGTACTTC
TRBJ1-4 | . | . | TRBV6-5 | CASYSATNEKLFF | TGTGCCAGTTACAGTGCAACTAATGAAAAACTGTTTTTT
TRBJ1-1 | few | . | TRBV12-3/TRBV12-4 | CASSPVLNTEAFF | TGTGCCAGCAGTCCGGTACTGAACACTGAAGCTTTCTTT
TRBJ2-7 | . | . | TRBV7-2 | CASSLAPAGTYEQYF | TGTGCCAGCAGCTTAGCGCCGGCAGGGACCTACGAGCAGTACTTC
TRBJ2-1 | few | . | TRBV9 | CASSVATPGSSYNEQFF | TGTGCCAGCAGCGTAGCTACTCCCGGGAGCTCCTACAATGAGCAGTTCTTC
TRBJ1-2 | many | . | TRBV7-5 | CARSLDGDRDDYGYTF | TGTGCCAGAAGCTTAGATGGGGACAGGGATGATTATGGCTACACCTTC
TRBJ2-7 | . | TRBD2 | TRBV4-1 | CASSQVRLAFYEQYF | TGCGCCAGCAGCCAAGTAAGACTAGCTTTCTACGAGCAGTACTTC
TRBJ2-7 | once | . | TRBV7-2 | CASSSDFSSYEQYF | TGTGCCAGCAGCTCCGATTTTAGCTCCTACGAGCAGTACTTC
TRBJ2-3 | . | TRBD2 | TRBV9 | CASSASGGAGDTQYF | TGTGCCAGCAGCGCTAGCGGGGGGGCTGGGGATACGCAGTATTTT
TRBJ2-5 | . | TRBD2 | TRBV28 | CASRGLAGVEETQYF | TGTGCCAGCAGAGGACTAGCGGGAGTCGAAGAGACCCAGTACTTC
TRBJ1-3 | . | . | TRBV2 | CASSKGLDSGNTIYF | TGTGCCAGCAGTAAGGGACTTGACTCTGGAAACACCATATATTTT
TRBJ2-5 | . | . | TRBV7-2 | CASSLVSGLYETQYF | TGTGCCAGCAGCTTAGTTAGCGGCCTCTACGAGACCCAGTACTTC
TRBJ2-7 | . | TRBD2 | TRBV6-6 | CASSYDSGTSGYEQYF | TGTGCCAGCAGTTACGATAGCGGGACTAGCGGATACGAGCAGTACTTC
TRBJ2-7 | . | TRBD2 | TRBV7-3 | CASSPTSDSYEQYF | TGTGCCAGCAGCCCAACTAGCGACTCCTACGAGCAGTACTTC
TRBJ2-1 | . | . | TRBV5-1 | CASSLGAGLDNEQFF | TGCGCCAGCAGCTTGGGGGCAGGGCTCGACAATGAGCAGTTCTTC
TRBJ2-3 | . | TRBD2 | TRBV7-2 | CASSTSGGASDTQYF | TGTGCCAGCAGTACTAGCGGGGGGGCATCAGATACGCAGTATTTT
TRBJ2-2 | once | TRBD1 | TRBV7-8 | CASSLVISGTGFPGELFF | TGTGCCAGCAGCTTAGTAATATCCGGGACAGGGTTTCCCGGGGAGCTGTTTTTT
TRBJ2-3 | . | TRBD1 | TRBV6-5 | CASSYSLGTGLYF | TGTGCCAGCAGTTACTCGTTGGGGACAGGGTTGTATTTT
TRBJ2-7 | . | TRBD2 | TRBV10-3 | CATTSGAISYEQYF | TGTGCCACAACTAGCGGGGCCATATCCTACGAGCAGTACTTC
TRBJ2-2 | few | . | TRBV6-2/TRBV6-3 | CASSGGNTGELFF | TGTGCCAGCAGTGGGGGCAACACCGGGGAGCTGTTTTTT
TRBJ1-2 | . | TRBD1 | TRBV11-2 | CASKRGRQGADGYTF | TGTGCCAGCAAGCGAGGTCGGCAGGGGGCAGATGGCTACACCTTC
TRBJ2-5 | . | . | TRBV19 | CASSLTGPSPYETQYF | TGTGCCAGTAGTCTCACAGGGCCGTCTCCGTATGAGACCCAGTACTTC
TRBJ1-2 | . | . | TRBV7-9 | CASSSLGAGSGYTF | TGTGCCAGCTCCTCCCTGGGGGCAGGGAGCGGCTACACCTTC
TRBJ2-1 | . | TRBD1 | TRBV5-1 | CASSLVTGRFSKSEQFF | TGCGCCAGCAGCTTGGTGACAGGGCGGTTCTCGAAAAGTGAGCAGTTCTTC
TRBJ2-3 | few | TRBD2 | TRBV2 | CASSEALAGRDTQYF | TGTGCCAGCAGTGAAGCTCTAGCGGGGAGAGATACGCAGTATTTT
TRBJ2-7 | . | . | TRBV19 | CASSIGRDTNYEQYF | TGTGCCAGTAGTATTGGGCGGGATACAAACTACGAGCAGTACTTC
TRBJ2-3 | few | . | TRBV6-5 | CASSKQTDTQYF | TGTGCCAGCAGTAAACAGACAGATACGCAGTATTTT
TRBJ2-1 | . | . | TRBV24-1 | CATSSVAASYNEQFF | TGTGCCACCAGTTCCGTAGCGGCCTCCTACAATGAGCAGTTCTTC
TRBJ1-3 | few | . | TRBV24-1 | CATSDFGAPSGNTIYF | TGTGCCACCAGTGATTTTGGGGCTCCCTCTGGAAACACCATATATTTT
TRBJ2-2 | once | TRBD1 | TRBV25-1 | CASSDRQGATTGELFF | TGTGCCAGCAGTGATCGACAGGGGGCCACCACCGGGGAGCTGTTTTTT
TRBJ2-7 | . | TRBD2 | TRBV27 | CASSFALAGRQYF | TGTGCCAGCAGTTTTGCACTAGCGGGACGGCAGTACTTC
TRBJ2-3 | . | TRBD2 | TRBV7-2 | CASSSRVLAGGLADTQYF | TGTGCCAGCAGCTCGCGGGTCCTAGCGGGGGGGCTCGCAGATACGCAGTATTTT
TRBJ1-2 | . | . | TRBV6-5 | CASSYETHYGYTF | TGTGCCAGCAGTTACGAGACTCACTATGGCTACACCTTC
TRBJ2-7 | . | TRBD2 | TRBV6-5 | CASSPIAGGQREQYF | TGTGCCAGCAGTCCTATAGCGGGAGGGCAACGGGAGCAGTACTTC
TRBJ2-2 | . | . | TRBV14 | CASSPRLTSRAGELFF | TGTGCCAGCAGCCCTCGCCTGACTAGTCGCGCCGGGGAGCTGTTTTTT
TRBJ2-7 | few | TRBD2 | TRBV9 | CASSADTGTSASYEQYF | TGTGCCAGCAGCGCTGACACCGGGACTAGCGCGTCCTACGAGCAGTACTTC